This is a list of T cell receptor beta chains from one sample in a study of T cell repertoires in urothelial bladder cancer. Here immunoSEQ multiplex PCR was the method, and the copy in TCRdb shows in-frame clones only, minus some. The data hold 10,000 to 13,000 clones, with around 68% observed a single time. The sequenced sample was tumor-infiltrating cells from bladder cancer. The receptors here all came from a human donor with a benign inflammatory bladder lesion. CDR3s include the opening cysteine and the closing phenylalanine or tryptophan. D genes are given only for firm matches. Only part of the rows carry a size: once, few, many, or a class if the clone is expanded.

cdr3_length j_call clone_size v_call d_call cdr3_nt cdr3_aa
15 TRBJ2-5 NA TRBV10-3 NA TGTGCCATCAGTGAGCCCGCTACAGGACAAGAGACCCAGTACTTC CAISEPATGQETQYF
17 TRBJ2-6 once TRBV27 NA TGTGCCAGCAGCCAAATGCAAGGGGTTCAAGGGGCCAACGTCCTGACTTTC CASSQMQGVQGANVLTF
16 TRBJ2-7 NA TRBV5-4 TRBD2 TGTGCCAGCAGCCAAAACTGGGGACTAGACTCCGACGAGCAGTACTTC CASSQNWGLDSDEQYF
13 TRBJ1-4 once TRBV6-5 NA TGTGCCAGCAGGAGAGGGGATATTGAAAAACTGTTTTTT CASRRGDIEKLFF
14 TRBJ2-7 NA TRBV5-6 NA TGTGCCAGCAGCTTGATTGGACGGACCTACGAGCAGTACTTC CASSLIGRTYEQYF
18 TRBJ1-3 few TRBV9 TRBD1 TGTGCCAGCAGCGTAGTGGACAGGGTAATCTCCTCTGGAAACACCATATATTTT CASSVVDRVISSGNTIYF
14 TRBJ1-6 few TRBV27 NA TGTGCCAGCAGTTTAGTGGGGCCGTGGCCACCCCTCCACTTT CASSLVGPWPPLHF
13 TRBJ1-6 NA TRBV10-3 TRBD1 TGTGCCATCAGGCTACAGGGGACTTCACCCCTCCACTTT CAIRLQGTSPLHF
15 TRBJ2-3 NA TRBV7-9 TRBD2 TGTGCCAGCAGCGTCAGCGGGGCCTTCACAGATACGCAGTATTTT CASSVSGAFTDTQYF
12 TRBJ2-3 NA TRBV11-2 NA TGTGCCAACAGCTTAAGGGCAGATACGCAGTATTTT CANSLRADTQYF
13 TRBJ2-2 NA TRBV10-1 TRBD2 TGCGCCAGCAGCCCGGGGGGGACCGGGGAGCTGTTTTTT CASSPGGTGELFF
16 TRBJ1-2 NA TRBV6-6 TRBD1 TGTGCCAGCAGTTACTCGATACCCGGGACAGCGGATGGCTACACCTTC CASSYSIPGTADGYTF
15 TRBJ2-3 NA TRBV19 NA TGTGCCAGTAGTCTCGGTTGGGGTAGCACAGATACGCAGTATTTT CASSLGWGSTDTQYF
14 TRBJ1-5 NA TRBV9 TRBD1 TGTGCCAGCAGCGGGACAGGGGCGGGTTGGCCCCAGCATTTT CASSGTGAGWPQHF
14 TRBJ2-3 NA TRBV11-2 NA TGTGCCAGCAGCTTAACCATGGGCACAGATACGCAGTATTTT CASSLTMGTDTQYF
16 TRBJ2-5 NA TRBV4-1 TRBD2 TGCGCCAGCAGCTCCCGACTAGCGGGGGGGAGCGAGACCCAGTACTTC CASSSRLAGGSETQYF
15 TRBJ2-1 NA TRBV7-6 NA TGTGCCAGCAGCTTAGCAGAAGCCCCGTTAGATGAGCAGTTCTTC CASSLAEAPLDEQFF
12 TRBJ1-1 few TRBV6-6 TRBD1 TGTGCCAGCAGTACGACAGGGAATGAGGCTTTCTTT CASSTTGNEAFF